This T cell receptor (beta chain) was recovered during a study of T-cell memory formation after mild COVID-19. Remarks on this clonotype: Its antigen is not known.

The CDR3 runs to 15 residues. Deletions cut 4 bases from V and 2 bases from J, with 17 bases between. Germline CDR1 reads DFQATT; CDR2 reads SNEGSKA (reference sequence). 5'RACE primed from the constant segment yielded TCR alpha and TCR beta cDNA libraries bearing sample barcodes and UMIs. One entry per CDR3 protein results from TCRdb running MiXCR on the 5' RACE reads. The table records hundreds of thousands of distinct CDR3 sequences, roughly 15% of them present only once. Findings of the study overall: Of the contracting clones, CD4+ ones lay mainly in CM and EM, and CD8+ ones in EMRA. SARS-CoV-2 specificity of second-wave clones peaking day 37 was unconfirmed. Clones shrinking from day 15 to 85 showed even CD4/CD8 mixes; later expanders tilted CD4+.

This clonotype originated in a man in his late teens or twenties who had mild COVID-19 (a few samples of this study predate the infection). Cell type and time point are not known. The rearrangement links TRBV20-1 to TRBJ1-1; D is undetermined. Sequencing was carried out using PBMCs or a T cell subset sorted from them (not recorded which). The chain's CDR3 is CSATAPGSSNTEAFF. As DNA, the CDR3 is TGCAGTGCTACAGCTCCGGGGTCCTCCAACACTGAAGCTTTCTTT.